This TCR beta chain originates from a study of T cell responses to AZD1222 COVID-19 vaccine. Sequenced by immunoSEQ multiplex PCR; TCRdb stores in-frame clones only, minus some. The table shows around 120,000 clones, with 85% to 90% occurring only once. The CDR3 is 17 amino acids. The V gene's germline CDR1 is SNHLY and CDR2 FYNNEI. V lost 3 bases and J lost 0; bases outside the gene matches: 8. The sequence was obtained from an adult who received the AZD1222 COVID-19 vaccine. The rearrangement uses TRBV2 and TRBJ2-1; 7 bases line up with TRBD2. The starting material was peripheral blood, obtained 28 days after the second AZD1222 dose. CDR3 nucleotide sequence: TGTGCCAGCAGTGAGGCAGTAGCGGGCGCCTCCTACAATGAGCAGTTCTTC. Protein: CASSEAVAGASYNEQFF.